Included here is one TCR beta chain sequence, with context. This clone was seen a handful of times. No antigen is known for it. It has no much larger one-base neighbor in the sample; base qualities were not kept. This entry is derived from a study of OX40 agonist ivuxolimab in advanced cancers. Study-level background: The costimulatory receptor OX40 (CD134) was targeted by ivuxolimab, a fully human IgG2 agonistic monoclonal antibody. Among the approximately 54 dose-escalation patients, some 20 had hepatocellular carcinoma, around 15 melanoma, 9 renal cell carcinoma and 9 head and neck cancer. The paper reports the monotherapy dose-escalation portion (N ≈ 50 patients) of the phase I ivuxolimab trial. Prior anti-PD-1, anti-PD-L1 or anti-CTLA-4 therapy was permitted, and checkpoint inhibitors had been received by roughly 42% of dose-escalation patients. Intravenous ivuxolimab was administered to patients every 2 weeks at six dose levels: 0.01, 0.1, 0.3, 1.5, 3 and 10 mg/kg. In the dose-escalation cohort, 82.7% of patients were male, and the mean age was around 60 years, with a range of about 20 to 79. The point of sequencing TCRbeta in the periphery was to test whether ivuxolimab changed TCR sequence diversity and drove clonal T-cell expansion. Partial responses occurred in three dose-escalation patients: two with cutaneous melanoma and one with hepatocellular carcinoma. Summary of the overall study and its limitations: After ivuxolimab, CD8+ T cells had more expanded clones than CD4+ T cells on average. Low levels of normalized T-cell clonal expansion were also seen in some patients who did not respond. Clonal expansion of both CD4+ and CD8+ blood T cells was observed from baseline to week 6 at doses 0.1 to 3.0 mg/kg. In the 0.1-3.0 mg/kg groups, partial responders were among the patients with the lowest normalized peripheral clonal expansion, particularly in CD8+ T cells. The antigen specificity of the clonally expanded peripheral T cells was not determined.

From cysteine to phenylalanine, the CDR3 is 12 amino acids long. Here the CDR3 DNA is all that survives: 36 bases in frame from base 1. V is shortened by 6 bases, J by 0 bases, and the region joining them spans 5 bases. As encoded in the germline V gene, CDR1 is MNHNS while CDR2 is SASEGT. Genomic DNA was extracted from sorted cells for sequencing of the TCRbeta CDR3 region. The immunoSEQ Assay was used for sequencing of TCRbeta CDR3 regions. The source is immuneACCESS, and TCRdb retained only in-frame sequences with V and J called. Part of the clones is not carried over; for the studies checked, unresolved V genes explain less than half of this, and the remainder is unexplained. The sample data list approximately 23,000 clones, and over 60% of these were observed just once. About 18% of the sample lies in the top ten. The trial excluded patients who had a history of autoimmune disease or were on systemic immunosuppression. Peripheral blood for TCR sequencing was collected from all dose cohorts at baseline, on cycle 4 day 1, and on cycle 7 day 1. Samples came from an open-label, multicenter, first-in-human phase I dose-escalation trial of ivuxolimab. Adults with locally advanced or metastatic melanoma, renal cell, hepatocellular, or head and neck squamous cell carcinoma were enrolled in the trial. Before TCR sequencing, CD4+ T cells and CD8+ T cells from peripheral blood were sorted into separate populations.

This clonotype originated in an adult with an advanced solid tumor such as melanoma, head and neck, liver or kidney cancer. The rearrangement joined TRBV6-1 to TRBJ1-1, with the D segment identity uncertain. This specimen consisted of CD4+ or CD8+ T cells sorted from blood, obtained in a trial of the OX40 agonist ivuxolimab. The DNA sequence is as follows: TGTGCCAGCAGCAGACTGAACACTGAAGCTTTCTTT. This translates into CASSRLNTEAFF.